This record covers a single T cell receptor (beta chain). The data were obtained in a study of monozygotic twins with inflammatory bowel disease. TCRdb re-called the 5' RACE reads; one entry per CDR3 protein, DNA not given. Recorded for this sample: about 380,000 distinct CDR3 sequences. The CDR3 is 14 residues long. Per germline, CDR1 KGHSH and CDR2 LQKENI. The chain couples TRBV18 to TRBJ1-2. The clonotype was recovered from a human donor with ulcerative colitis or Crohn's disease, or a healthy co-twin of an affected twin (not recorded which). The sample taken for sequencing was blood. The CDR3 sequence is CASSRRQANYGYTF.